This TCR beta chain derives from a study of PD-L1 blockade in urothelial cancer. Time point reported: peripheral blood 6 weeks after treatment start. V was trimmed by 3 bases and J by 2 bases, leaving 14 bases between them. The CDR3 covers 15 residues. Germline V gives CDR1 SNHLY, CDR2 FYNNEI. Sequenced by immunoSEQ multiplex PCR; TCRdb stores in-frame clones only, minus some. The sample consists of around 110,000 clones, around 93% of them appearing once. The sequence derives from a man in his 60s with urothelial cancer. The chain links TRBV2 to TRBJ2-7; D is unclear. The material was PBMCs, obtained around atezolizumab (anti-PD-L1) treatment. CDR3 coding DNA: TGTGCCAGCAGTGATTTCCTCAAGAGTACCTACGAGCAGTACTTC. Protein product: CASSDFLKSTYEQYF.